The next 7 T cell receptor beta chains were all read from a single sample in a study of blood T cell repertoires in COVID-19. Sequencing was performed with immunoSEQ multiplex PCR; in TCRdb, only in-frame clones are kept and a portion is missing. This sample has 45,000 to 60,000 clones, with around 84% found just once. The sequencing sample was made of peripheral blood. The receptors here all came from a woman aged 80 or over with acute or convalescent COVID-19.

The rearrangement uses TRBV9 and TRBJ2-3; 11 bases fit TRBD2. This CDR3 spans 15 amino acids. V gave up 3 bases and J gave up 6 bases; unmatched junction bases: 6. CDR1 and CDR2 from the germline V gene are SGDLS and YYNGEE. CDR3 protein: CASSGGLAAGDTQYF. The DNA of the CDR3 is TGTGCCAGCAGCGGGGGACTAGCGGCTGGGGATACGCAGTATTTT.

CDR3 region: CASSPTGSGVWAYNEQFF. The CDR3 DNA reads TGTGCCAGCAGCCCCACAGGGTCAGGTGTATGGGCCTACAATGAGCAGTTCTTC. J is TRBJ2-1 and V is TRBV5-6, with D possibly matching TRBD1 (6 bases). There are 18 residues in the CDR3. Germline CDR1 and CDR2: SGHDT and YYEEEE. V lost 4 bases and J lost 2, with 22 bases in between.

This clone has a handful of counts. The V gene is TRBV7-9, the J gene TRBJ1-2; TRBD1 agrees at 7 bases. This CDR3 comprises 14 residues. From germline, CDR1 is SEHNR and CDR2 FQNEAQ (reference sequence). Germline trimming cut 2 bases from V and 2 bases from J; bases unmatched to any gene: 2. Written as DNA, the CDR3 is TGTGCCAGCAGCTTATCGACAGGGAACTATGGCTACACCTTC. Its protein is CASSLSTGNYGYTF.

The gene calls are TRBV2 and TRBJ1-5; D might be TRBD1 (5 bases). Germline V gene sequence: CDR1 SNHLY, CDR2 FYNNEI. Trimming shortened V by 6 bases and J by 7 bases, and 13 bases separated the two germline ends. This CDR3 is 13 amino acids long. The CDR3 nucleotides are TGTGCCAGCAGGAGGAGGGGCTTGCAGCCCCAGCATTTT. Amino acids: CASRRRGLQPQHF.

The chain carries TRBV6-2 or TRBV6-3 and TRBJ1-5; D remains unclear. Trimming took 6 bases from V and 7 from J, leaving 13 bases between them. CDR1 is MNHEY, CDR2 SVGEGT, per germline. The CDR3 loop spans 13 amino acids. CDR3 sequence: CASSSDGVQPQHF. DNA of the CDR3: TGTGCCAGCAGCTCGGACGGGGTCCAGCCCCAGCATTTT.

V usage is TRBV11-3 and J usage is TRBJ1-4; 7 bases fit TRBD1. Germline CDR1 is SGHNT and CDR2 is YENEEA. CDR3 length: 15 residues. Trimming at V came to 0 bases and at J to 8 bases, leaving 6 bases not matched to a gene. The CDR3 DNA sequence: TGTGCCAGCAGCTTAGAGGGACAGAAAAACGAAAAACTGTTTTTT. Amino acids: CASSLEGQKNEKLFF.

The V call is TRBV14, the J call TRBJ1-2, with 7 bases matching TRBD1. V shed 4 bases and J 4 bases; nucleotides not matched to a gene: 3. CDR1 and CDR2 from the germline V gene are SGHDN and FVKESK. The CDR3 length is 13 residues. CDR3 residues: CASSPDRVYGYTF. The CDR3 region has the DNA TGTGCCAGCAGCCCCGACAGGGTCTATGGCTACACCTTC.